The 14 T cell receptor beta chains given below trace back to one sample, sequenced in a study of control samples from healthy donors and cancer patients. Repertoires were generated with immunoSEQ multiplex PCR, while TCRdb's copy carries only in-frame clones and drops some. Among approximately 90,000 clones listed, 85% were seen once. Material for sequencing was blood. These receptors were collected from a young man in good health.

V gene TRBV6-1 combines with J gene TRBJ1-5; possibly TRBD1 for D (5 bases). There are 17 residues in the CDR3. In germline, CDR1 is MNHNS, CDR2 SASEGT. V was cut by 0 bases and J by 1 base, with 13 bases left in between. The CDR3 is CASSEAGWGSSNQPQHF. The CDR3 DNA sequence: TGTGCCAGCAGTGAAGCTGGGTGGGGGTCCAGCAATCAGCCCCAGCATTTT.

This clone was seen more than once but under ten times. V is TRBV30 and J is TRBJ1-2, with 9 positions matching TRBD1. Per germline, CDR1 GTSNPN and CDR2 SVGIG (reference sequence). CDR3 length: 12 residues. CDR3 coding DNA: TGTGTCGCGTCGGGACAGGGTGATGGCTACACCTTC. The encoded protein is CVASGQGDGYTF.

The chain is built from TRBV6-6 and TRBJ1-5; no firm D call. There are 12 residues in the CDR3. Germline loops: CDR1 MNHNY, CDR2 SVGAGI (reference sequence). Trimming shortened V by 7 bases and J by 6 bases, and 10 bases separated the two germline ends. The CDR3 coding sequence is TGTGCCAGCACAGAGGGCGTTCAGCCCCAGCATTTT. Translation gives CASTEGVQPQHF.

CDR3 sequence: CASSIREETQYF. The CDR3 DNA sequence: TGTGCCAGTAGTATCCGGGAAGAGACCCAGTACTTC. V and J are TRBV19 and TRBJ2-5, with D unresolved. Trimming stripped 3 bases from V and 3 bases from J, with 5 bases between. The CDR3 is made up of 12 amino acids. Germline CDR1 LNHDA, CDR2 SQIVND (reference sequence). Complete variable domain (other parts from reference TRBV19 and TRBJ2-5): DGGITQSPKYLFRKEGQNVTLSCEQNLNHDAMYWYRQDPGQGLRLIYYSQIVNDFQKGDIAEGYSVSREKKESFPLTVTSAQKNPTAFYLCASSIREETQYFGPGTRLLVL.

The J gene is TRBJ2-1, the V gene TRBV6-2 or TRBV6-3; a weak D match, TRBD2 (5 bases). The CDR3 is 18 amino acids. Germline values: CDR1 MNHEY, CDR2 SVGEGT. Trimming shortened V by 2 bases and J by 1 base, and 18 bases separated the two germline ends. The chain's CDR3 is CASSYGLPGEGSYNEQFF. CDR3 DNA sequence: TGTGCCAGCAGTTACGGTTTACCCGGCGAGGGATCCTACAATGAGCAGTTCTTC.

This clone turned up a few times. The chain employs TRBV7-2 and TRBJ2-2; no definite D call. The CDR3 sequence is 11 residues long. V lost 2 bases and J 7 bases, leaving 2 bases between the germline ends. Germline V gene sequence: CDR1 SGHTA, CDR2 FQGNSA. CDR3 protein: CASSLRGELFF. CDR3 sequence (DNA): TGTGCCAGCAGCTTACGCGGGGAGCTGTTTTTT. Based on the CDR3 plus reference TRBV7-2 and TRBJ2-2, the full variable domain is GAGVSQSPSNKVTEKGKDVELRCDPISGHTALYWYRQSLGQGLEFLIYFQGNSAPDKSGLPSDRFSAERTGGSVSTLTIQRTQQEDSAVYLCASSLRGELFFGEGSRLTVL.

The chain has TRBV7-2 and TRBJ2-3, with no clear D. Germline lookup yields CDR1 SGHTA and CDR2 FQGNSA. V dropped 1 base and J dropped 1 base, with 9 bases sitting between them. The CDR3 is 15 residues long. The CDR3 DNA reads as TGTGCCAGCAGCTTAGGGCTTCTGGGCACAGATACGCAGTATTTT. It encodes CASSLGLLGTDTQYF.

The V and J genes are TRBV19 and TRBJ1-2; a possible D gene is TRBD1 (6 bases). Germline CDR1 and CDR2: LNHDA and SQIVND (reference sequence). The CDR3 spans 12 residues. V lost 11 bases, J lost 5 bases, and 15 bases lay in between. The CDR3 protein is CAPDRTLYGYTF. In nucleotides, the CDR3 is TGTGCCCCCGACAGGACCCTATATGGCTACACCTTC.

V and J are TRBV2 and TRBJ2-7, with D unresolved. The CDR3 loop spans 14 amino acids. Trimming cost V 2 bases and J 3 bases, with 11 bases left between them. CDR1 SNHLY and CDR2 FYNNEI come from the germline V gene. Here the CDR3 DNA reads TGTGCCAGCAGTGAATCGCCAGGAAACTACGAGCAGTACTTC. This sequence encodes CASSESPGNYEQYF. Based on the CDR3 plus reference TRBV2 and TRBJ2-7, the full variable domain is EPEVTQTPSHQVTQMGQEVILRCVPISNHLYFYWYRQILGQKVEFLVSFYNNEISEKSEIFDDQFSVERPDGSNFTLKIRSTKLEDSAMYFCASSESPGNYEQYFGPGTRLTVT.

This clone was picked up a small number of times. V is TRBV19 and J is TRBJ1-3; D not resolved. The V end was cut by 4 bases, the J end by 4 bases, with 20 bases between. Germline V gene sequence: CDR1 LNHDA, CDR2 SQIVND (reference sequence). CDR3 length: 17 residues. CDR3 residues: CASSKAAGTYPGNTIYF. The CDR3 region has the DNA TGTGCCAGTAGTAAGGCCGCGGGCACTTACCCCGGAAACACCATATATTTT.

This clone was recorded once. The chain couples TRBV30 to TRBJ1-2; D is unresolved. Germline CDR1 is GTSNPN and CDR2 is SVGIG (reference sequence). The ends were cut back, 1 base at V and 4 bases at J, with 13 bases in the middle. The CDR3 has 14 amino acids. In nucleotides, the CDR3 is TGTGCCTGGAGTGAGAGACGAGGGTTCTATGGCTACACCTTC. Its translation is CAWSERRGFYGYTF.

The V call is TRBV19, the J call TRBJ2-3, with D maybe TRBD2 (5 bases). This CDR3 has 14 residues. The germline gives CDR1 LNHDA, CDR2 SQIVND (reference sequence). Trimming removed 3 bases from V and 1 base from J, with 8 bases in between. The DNA of the CDR3 is TGTGCCAGTAGTATCCGCGGGCGCACAGATACGCAGTATTTT. It specifies CASSIRGRTDTQYF. Full variable domain (outside the CDR3, taken from reference TRBV19 and TRBJ2-3): DGGITQSPKYLFRKEGQNVTLSCEQNLNHDAMYWYRQDPGQGLRLIYYSQIVNDFQKGDIAEGYSVSREKKESFPLTVTSAQKNPTAFYLCASSIRGRTDTQYFGPGTRLTVL.

The rearrangement uses TRBV6-5 and TRBJ2-7; no clear D gene. Trimming removed 6 bases from V and 6 bases from J, with 15 bases in between. The CDR3 consists of 13 residues. CDR1 is MNHEY and CDR2 is SVGAGI in the germline V gene. Written as DNA, the CDR3 is TGTGCCAGCAGCGCAGTGCTCCGGTTCGAGCAGTACTTC. It yields the protein CASSAVLRFEQYF.

J is TRBJ1-1 and V is TRBV4-2; 9 nucleotides align to TRBD1. Germline lookup yields CDR1 LGHNA and CDR2 YNFKEQ. The CDR3 contains 15 residues. V was pared by 4 bases and J by 7 bases, with 10 bases of the junction left unmatched. The CDR3 nucleotides are TGTGCCAGCAGCCGGGGGGACAGGGAAAGAAGTGAAGCTTTCTTT. Residues: CASSRGDRERSEAFF.